The clone carrying this T cell receptor beta chain occurred a few times. Its matching antigen is unknown. From germline, CDR1 is ENHRY and CDR2 SYGVKD. V dropped 3 bases and J dropped 7 bases, with 13 bases sitting between them. The CDR3 contains 14 residues. This specimen comes from a study of blood T cells in healthy people across ages. The sample, around 9.9 milliliters of peripheral blood, was drawn from each donor. The study's findings and limits: Age brought a roughly linear fall in TCR beta diversity measured per million T cells.

Next came a second PCR, run for about 6 to 12 cycles, which used a sample-barcoded 5' primer along with a J-beta primer mix. Template switching added a 12-random-nucleotide identifier to every cDNA molecule. TCRdb fed the 5' RACE reads into MiXCR, producing one record per CDR3 protein. Of around 940,000 distinct CDR3 sequences listed, roughly 51% are singletons. The genes are TRBV10-3 and TRBJ2-1; D gene ambiguous. Sequenced sample: blood. The origin of this receptor is a woman aged 55-75 years in good health. The CDR3 bases are TGTGCCATCAGTGACCCGACTTTGGGGAATGAGCAGTTCTTC. Translation: CAISDPTLGNEQFF.